This T cell receptor (beta chain) originates from a study of blood T cell repertoires in COVID-19. Study as a whole: Sites in the United States, Italy and Spain provided acute and convalescent COVID-19 samples. Sample material is recorded as cDNA or gDNA derived from T cells, B-cell-depleted T cells, or PBMCs.

The authors' processing: Reference gene primer amplification gave nucleated cell count estimates. Data came from immunoSEQ multiplex PCR; TCRdb stores just in-frame clones and leaves some out. V and J calls and clone size are given by that table; D and trimming were obtained from the DNA. Of about 70,000 clones listed, about 87% were seen once; the top ten hold 2.3%. The receptor was isolated from a human donor in a cohort sampled during active COVID-19. Input material: peripheral blood.

CDR3 sequence (DNA): TGTGCCAGCAGCCAGGGCAACGAGCAGTACTTC. The encoded protein is CASSQGNEQYF. The chain uses TRBV3-1 (or the pseudogene TRBV3-2) and TRBJ2-7; D gene unclear. There are 11 residues in the CDR3. V shed 3 bases and J shed 5 bases, with 5 bases lying between them. The germline V gene encodes CDR1 LGHDT and CDR2 YNNKEL (reference sequence).